Listed below are T cell receptor beta chains from one sample, sequenced in a study of T cell repertoires in cytomegalovirus infection. TCRdb re-derived calls from the reads in MiXCR, one entry per CDR3 protein. Of 510,000 or so distinct CDR3 sequences in the sample, less than 30% were seen once. The sequenced sample consisted of PBMCs. The receptors originated from a human donor in good health (CMV status not recorded). Some clones in this sample may be carry-over from other donors' samples. Each CDR3 is given with its conserved first and last residue. Each record gives: V gene, CDR3 length, J gene, D gene, clone size, CDR3 DNA, CDR3 protein. D genes are given only for firm matches. Not every row has a clone size; where given, it reads once, few, many or a size class.

TRBV11-3	11	TRBJ2-1	.	many	TGTGCCAGCAGCAGGGGAAATGAGCAGTTCTTC	CASSRGNEQFF
TRBV7-6	18	TRBJ2-5	.	few	TGTGCCAGCAGCTCCGGACTAGTCTTTTTGCAGGGGGGAGAGACCCAGTACTTC	CASSSGLVFLQGGETQYF
TRBV7-2	13	TRBJ2-7	.	many	TGTGCCAGCAGCTTTACAGCCGTCTACGAGCAGTACTTC	CASSFTAVYEQYF
TRBV7-9	14	TRBJ2-1	.	.	TGTGCCAGCAGCTTAGTGGAAACCTACAATGAGCAGTTCTTC	CASSLVETYNEQFF
TRBV4-1	16	TRBJ1-3	TRBD1	few	TGCGCCAGCAGCCGTACAGGGGGCCCTCTTCGGAACACCATATATTTT	CASSRTGGPLRNTIYF
TRBV7-9	19	TRBJ1-2	.	.	TGTGCCAGCAGTCCGCTTCGGCCCGGGGACGGTAAAACTAACTATGGCTACACCTTC	CASSPLRPGDGKTNYGYTF
TRBV20-1	15	TRBJ2-3	TRBD1	.	TGCAGTGCTAGAGGATCTGGACAGGGATCAGATACGCAGTATTTT	CSARGSGQGSDTQYF
TRBV6-1	13	TRBJ1-1	TRBD1	few	TGTGCCAGCAGCCGGGACAGGACCACTGAAGCTTTCTTT	CASSRDRTTEAFF
TRBV19	15	TRBJ2-2	.	many	TGTGCCAGTAGATCGGAGGGCCTTAACACCGGGGAGCTGTTTTTT	CASRSEGLNTGELFF
TRBV10-3	13	TRBJ1-1	.	.	TGTGCCATCCGAGACCAGGGGATGACTGAAGCTTTCTTT	CAIRDQGMTEAFF
TRBV6-2/TRBV6-3	12	TRBJ2-3	.	.	TGTGCCAGCAGTTACCTCGCGGATACGCAGTATTTT	CASSYLADTQYF
TRBV11-2	15	TRBJ2-5	TRBD1	.	TGTGCCAGTCAGGGGGACAGGGGTTCAGTGGAGACCCAGTACTTC	CASQGDRGSVETQYF
TRBV19	15	TRBJ2-2	.	few	TGTGCCAGTAAGGGGGGGGGGGACAACACCGGGGAGCTGTTTTTT	CASKGGGDNTGELFF
TRBV30	12	TRBJ2-5	TRBD2	.	TGTGCCTGGAGCGGGGGAGGGGAGACCCAGTACTTC	CAWSGGGETQYF